This T cell receptor beta chain is from a study of T cell responses to AZD1222 COVID-19 vaccine. The CDR3 extends over 14 amino acids. The V segment lost 0 bases and the J segment 14 bases; nucleotides outside the gene matches: 11. The germline V gene has CDR1 LGHDT and CDR2 YNNKEL (reference sequence). Assay used: immunoSEQ multiplex PCR; TCRdb lists only in-frame clones, some missing. The data contain 50,000 or so clones, over 80% of them seen just once; the ten biggest clones take up about 15%. The chain combines TRBV3-1 (or the pseudogene TRBV3-2) with TRBJ2-3; 7 nucleotides agree with TRBD2. The receptor was derived from an adult in good health. The sequencing used peripheral blood, collected on day 0 of AZD1222 vaccination. The DNA of the CDR3 is TGTGCCAGCAGCCAAGACGCTCTAGCGGTGAGGCGGTATTTT. Protein product: CASSQDALAVRRYF.